A selection of T cell receptor beta chains follows, all from one sample in a study of T cell responses to AZD1222 COVID-19 vaccine. This table comes from immunoSEQ multiplex PCR, and its TCRdb copy is limited to in-frame clones, with some not included. The top ten hold approximately 5.1% of the sample, which has more than 95,000 clones, 82% seen once. This sample comprised peripheral blood, obtained on day 0 of AZD1222 vaccination. These receptors were collected from an adult in good health. Each CDR3 is given with its conserved first and last residue. A D gene is named only where the DNA matches it firmly. Where a row states a size, it is once, few, many or the class of an expanded clone; other rows omit it.

TGTGCCTGGGGGCTCGGATCACCCCTCCACTTT | CAWGLGSPLHF | . | TRBJ1-6 | TRBV30 | .
TGCGCCAGCAGCCTCGATTTTGCGGGGGGGACAGATACGCAGTATTTT | CASSLDFAGGTDTQYF | . | TRBJ2-3 | TRBV5-1 | TRBD2
TGTGCCAGCAGCTTGGAGACGGGACTTTGCACCTTC | CASSLETGLCTF | . | TRBJ1-2 | TRBV5-7 | .
TGTGCCAGCAGCTTACGACTAGCGGGGGGAAGTAGGGACGTGCAGTATTTT | CASSLRLAGGSRDVQYF | . | TRBJ2-3 | TRBV7-2 | TRBD2
TGTGCCAGCACCGACGTCCGGGGCGAGCAGTACTTC | CASTDVRGEQYF | . | TRBJ2-7 | TRBV6-5 | .
TGCGCCAGCAGTCAGCGGGGGGTATTCACAGATACGCAGTATTTT | CASSQRGVFTDTQYF | few | TRBJ2-3 | TRBV5-1 | TRBD2
TGCGCCAGCAGCTTGGGCGGGGGGGGCACAGATACGCAGTATTTT | CASSLGGGGTDTQYF | . | TRBJ2-3 | TRBV5-1 | TRBD2
TGTGCCTGGAGTGCTGACACCTACACTGAAGCTTTCTTT | CAWSADTYTEAFF | . | TRBJ1-1 | TRBV30 | .
TGCGCCAGCAGCCAAGACGGTACAAGCACAGATACGCAGTATTTT | CASSQDGTSTDTQYF | . | TRBJ2-3 | TRBV4-3 | .
TGCGCCAGCAGCCAAGAAATAGCGGCCTACGAGCAGTACTTC | CASSQEIAAYEQYF | . | TRBJ2-7 | TRBV4-1 | .
TGTGCCAGCAGTTACCCCCTTACAGGCGGAGCTGAAGCTTTCTTT | CASSYPLTGGAEAFF | . | TRBJ1-1 | TRBV6-2/TRBV6-3 | .
TGTGCCAGTAGTGCAATATTTACAGCCGCCCCTAACTATGGCTACACCTTC | CASSAIFTAAPNYGYTF | . | TRBJ1-2 | TRBV6-4 | .
TGCGCCAGCAGCTTGTTAGGGACGGCTAATGAAAAACTGTTTTTT | CASSLLGTANEKLFF | . | TRBJ1-4 | TRBV5-1 | .
TGTGCCAGCAGCTTAGTACACGGGGCGCTGAACACTGAAGCTTTCTTT | CASSLVHGALNTEAFF | once | TRBJ1-1 | TRBV7-2 | .
TGTGCCAGCAGCGATACAGGGGGCGCGGACTATGGCTACACCTTC | CASSDTGGADYGYTF | . | TRBJ1-2 | TRBV5-5 | TRBD1
TGCGCCAGCAGCGTTCAGCTGAACACTGAAGCTTTCTTT | CASSVQLNTEAFF | . | TRBJ1-1 | TRBV5-1 | .
TGTGCCAGCTCTCGCGACAGGGGGACCTACAATGAGCAGTTCTTC | CASSRDRGTYNEQFF | . | TRBJ2-1 | TRBV18 | TRBD1
TGTGCCAGCAGCTTAGGCCCAGACAGAATAGATACGCAGTATTTT | CASSLGPDRIDTQYF | few | TRBJ2-3 | TRBV7-2 | .
TGCGCCAGCAGCTTAAGGCAAGGGGGGCAGGACACCGGGGAGCTGTTTTTT | CASSLRQGGQDTGELFF | . | TRBJ2-2 | TRBV5-1 | .
TGTGCCAGCAGCCTCGGGGCGACGAATTCACCCCTCCACTTT | CASSLGATNSPLHF | . | TRBJ1-6 | TRBV9 | .